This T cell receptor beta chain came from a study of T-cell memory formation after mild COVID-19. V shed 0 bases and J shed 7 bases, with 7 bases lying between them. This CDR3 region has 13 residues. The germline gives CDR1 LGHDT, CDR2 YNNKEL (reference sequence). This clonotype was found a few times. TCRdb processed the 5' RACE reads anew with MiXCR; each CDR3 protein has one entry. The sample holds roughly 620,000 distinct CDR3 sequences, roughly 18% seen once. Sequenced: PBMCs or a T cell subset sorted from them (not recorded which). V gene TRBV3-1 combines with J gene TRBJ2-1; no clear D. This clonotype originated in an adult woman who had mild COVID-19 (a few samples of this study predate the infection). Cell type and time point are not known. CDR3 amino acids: CASSQDPGNEQFF. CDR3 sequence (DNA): TGTGCCAGCAGCCAAGATCCCGGAAATGAGCAGTTCTTC.